This TCR beta chain was recorded in a study of PD-1 blockade in mismatch repair-deficient tumors. Overall study context: All were previously treated, progressing patients with around eleven mismatch repair-deficient cancer types.

The germline gives CDR1 MNHEY, CDR2 SVGAGI. The V segment lost 8 bases and the J segment 4 bases; nucleotides outside the gene matches: 8. The CDR3 consists of 13 residues. Assay used: immunoSEQ multiplex PCR; TCRdb lists only in-frame clones, some missing. The table shows 25,000 to 30,000 clones, with approximately 84% occurring only once. Mismatch repair deficiency was confirmed in all patients, by PCR or immunohistochemistry. Three pembrolizumab responders had their TCRs sequenced. This clone appeared once. The origin of this receptor is an adult with mismatch repair-deficient cancer. The rearrangement links TRBV6-5 to TRBJ2-7, with 7 bases fitting TRBD2. This material consisted of PBMCs, taken before pembrolizumab treatment. The CDR3 DNA sequence: TGTGCCAGCGGGAGGGGTCCGGTGTACGAGCAGTACTTC. This gives the protein CASGRGPVYEQYF.